A selection of T cell receptor beta chains follows, all from one sample in a study of blood T cell repertoires in COVID-19. Assay used: immunoSEQ multiplex PCR; TCRdb lists only in-frame clones, some missing. The sample carries roughly 450,000 clones, 90% recorded once. Sequencing was done on a sample of PBMCs or T cells enriched from blood (not recorded which). The origin of the receptors is a man aged 18 to 35 who had recovered from COVID-19. Each CDR3 is given with its conserved first and last residue. The D gene is left open where the match is weak. Some rows have no size entry. The others give once, few or many, or a class for an expanded clone.

TRBD1	TRBV5-4	TRBJ1-1	NA	18	TGTGCCAGCAGCCGACCCGGGACAGGGGGCGCTTTGCACACTGAAGCTTTCTTT	CASSRPGTGGALHTEAFF
NA	TRBV2	TRBJ2-2	NA	12	TGTGCCAGCAGTCATCCCGGCGGGGAGCTGTTTTTT	CASSHPGGELFF
TRBD1	TRBV27	TRBJ2-3	once	15	TGTGCCAGCAGTTTATCGGGACAGGGGACAGATACGCAGTATTTT	CASSLSGQGTDTQYF
TRBD2	TRBV2	TRBJ2-1	NA	15	TGTGCCAGCAGAAGGACTAGCGGGGGGGCAAATGAGCAGTTCTTC	CASRRTSGGANEQFF
NA	TRBV3-1/TRBV3-2	TRBJ1-1	NA	13	TGTGCCAGCAGCAGGGAGGTCGGCACTGAAGCTTTCTTT	CASSREVGTEAFF
NA	TRBV2	TRBJ1-2	NA	13	TGTGCCAGCAGTGATTCGACAGTCTACGGCTACACCTTC	CASSDSTVYGYTF
NA	TRBV27	TRBJ2-1	once	15	TGTGCCAGCAGTTTGGCAGGGGCGGAGGTCAATGAGCAGTTCTTC	CASSLAGAEVNEQFF
NA	TRBV3-1/TRBV3-2	TRBJ1-2	NA	15	TGTGCCAGCAGCCAAGTAGGGGTCTCCTTCTATGGCTACACCTTC	CASSQVGVSFYGYTF
NA	TRBV12-3/TRBV12-4	TRBJ1-2	NA	13	TGTGCCAGCAGTTTTAAGGCAGCGCATGGCTACACCTTC	CASSFKAAHGYTF
TRBD1	TRBV28	TRBJ1-2	NA	13	TGTGCCAGCAGTTTATGGGGACAGGGAGGCTACACCTTC	CASSLWGQGGYTF
NA	TRBV6-5	TRBJ1-5	once	13	TGTGCCAGCCAAAGGGACATTAATCAGCCCCAGCATTTT	CASQRDINQPQHF
TRBD1	TRBV6-4	TRBJ2-2	NA	15	TGTGCCAGCAGCCCGGGACAGGAGGGCACCGGGGAGCTGTTTTTT	CASSPGQEGTGELFF
NA	TRBV4-1	TRBJ2-2	few	13	TGCGCCAGCCTGGGGCCGGGTTCCGGGGAGCTGTTTTTT	CASLGPGSGELFF
TRBD2	TRBV20-1	TRBJ2-7	NA	15	TGCAGTGCTAGTTCGTCGGCGGGGGGATACTACGAGCAGTACTTC	CSASSSAGGYYEQYF
NA	TRBV30	TRBJ2-3	NA	12	TGTGCCTGGATGCCGGGCACAGATACGCAGTATTTT	CAWMPGTDTQYF
TRBD1	TRBV2	TRBJ2-2	NA	19	TGTGCCAGCGGGGACAGGGGAATTGGCGAGTCGCGGAACACCGGGGAGCTGTTTTTT	CASGDRGIGESRNTGELFF
TRBD2	TRBV27	TRBJ2-2	once	17	TGTGCCAGCACCTCCCGGGGACTAGCGGGAGTGGGCGGGGAGCTGTTTTTT	CASTSRGLAGVGGELFF
NA	TRBV7-3	TRBJ1-2	once	16	TGTGCCAGCAGCCCGGGACAAGTTAACACCTTCTATGGCTACACCTTC	CASSPGQVNTFYGYTF
NA	TRBV3-1/TRBV3-2	TRBJ1-5	NA	13	TGTGCCAGCAGCCAAGCCGACGGGCAGCCCCAGCATTTT	CASSQADGQPQHF
NA	TRBV24-1	TRBJ2-3	once	13	TGTGCCACCAGTGATTTATTAGCGCTCAACGTGTATTTT	CATSDLLALNVYF
NA	TRBV2	TRBJ2-7	NA	11	TGTGCCAGCACCGTTGGCGGGGAGCAGTACTTC	CASTVGGEQYF
NA	TRBV19	TRBJ1-1	NA	13	TGTGCCAGTCTGTCCGGGAGGAATACTGAAGCTTTCTTT	CASLSGRNTEAFF
NA	TRBV7-2	TRBJ1-4	few	15	TGTGCCAGCAGCTTATATGGACAGACTAATGAAAAACTGTTTTTT	CASSLYGQTNEKLFF
NA	TRBV28	TRBJ1-5	NA	15	TGTGCCAGCAGTTTTGGAGGAGAGGACGATCAGCCCCAGCATTTT	CASSFGGEDDQPQHF
NA	TRBV6-5	TRBJ1-1	NA	14	TGTGCCAGCAGAAAGGCCCAGGTAACCACTGAAGCTTTCTTT	CASRKAQVTTEAFF
TRBD2	TRBV7-9	TRBJ2-5	NA	15	TGTGCCAGCAGCTTAGCTTCGGGGGGCCAAGAGACCCAGTACTTC	CASSLASGGQETQYF
NA	TRBV6-5	TRBJ1-5	few	15	TGTGCCAGCAGCCTCAACCGGGGGTCAAATCAGCCCCAGCATTTT	CASSLNRGSNQPQHF
NA	TRBV3-1/TRBV3-2	TRBJ2-1	NA	15	TGTGCCAGCAGCCAAGGGAGAACTCACTACAATGAGCAGTTCTTC	CASSQGRTHYNEQFF
NA	TRBV30	TRBJ1-1	once	13	TGTGCCTGGAGTAGGGGCGTCGGCACTGAAGCTTTCTTT	CAWSRGVGTEAFF
TRBD2	TRBV27	TRBJ2-7	NA	14	TGTGCCAGCAGTGTAGCGGGGGGCTCCTACGAGCAGTACTTC	CASSVAGGSYEQYF
NA	TRBV11-2	TRBJ2-5	NA	12	TGTGCCAGCAGCTGGGCCCAAGAGACCCAGTACTTC	CASSWAQETQYF
NA	TRBV29-1	TRBJ2-2	NA	10	TGCAGCGTTGGCGTGGGGGAGCTGTTTTTT	CSVGVGELFF
TRBD1	TRBV4-2	TRBJ2-5	NA	19	TGTGCCAGCAGCAAAGACCCGGGACAGGGAGCGACTTCCCGAGAGACCCAGTACTTC	CASSKDPGQGATSRETQYF
TRBD2	TRBV11-3	TRBJ2-1	once	15	TGTGCCAGCAGCTTAGGTCCTAGCGGGGGCAATGAGCAGTTCTTC	CASSLGPSGGNEQFF
TRBD1	TRBV5-1	TRBJ1-2	once	15	TGCGCCAGCAGCAAGGACAGGGACTCTAACTATGGCTACACCTTC	CASSKDRDSNYGYTF
TRBD2	TRBV29-1	TRBJ2-5	once	13	TGCAGCGTTGGGACTAGTGGGTCAGAGACCCAGTACTTC	CSVGTSGSETQYF
NA	TRBV5-5	TRBJ2-6	NA	17	TGTGCCAGCAGCTTGGATATTCCAGGCTCTGGGGCCAACGTCCTGACTTTC	CASSLDIPGSGANVLTF
NA	TRBV29-1	TRBJ1-1	NA	13	TGCAGCGTCGCAAACAGACTGAACACTGAAGCTTTCTTT	CSVANRLNTEAFF
TRBD2	TRBV5-1	TRBJ2-1	once	16	TGCGCCAGCAGCGCGGAGACTAGCGGGGGGGCCAATGAGCAGTTCTTC	CASSAETSGGANEQFF
NA	TRBV30	TRBJ1-1	NA	12	TGTGCCTGGGACAGGTTGAACACTGAAGCTTTCTTT	CAWDRLNTEAFF
NA	TRBV4-1	TRBJ1-5	NA	15	TGCGCCAGCAGCCAAGATGGGCAAAGAAATCAGCCCCAGCATTTT	CASSQDGQRNQPQHF
NA	TRBV3-1/TRBV3-2	TRBJ2-1	NA	13	TGTGCCAGCAGCGCACTAGAGAGCGATGAGCAGTTCTTC	CASSALESDEQFF
NA	TRBV4-1	TRBJ2-7	NA	16	TGCGCCAGCAGCCAATTCATAGTGGTATCGACCTACGAGCAGTACTTC	CASSQFIVVSTYEQYF
TRBD2	TRBV2	TRBJ2-5	NA	14	TGTGCCAGCAGCCGACATAGCGGGGAAGAGACCCAGTACTTC	CASSRHSGEETQYF
NA	TRBV2	TRBJ1-1	NA	13	TGTGCCAGCAGTGAGAGGGGGGGTCGGAAGGCTTTCTTT	CASSERGGRKAFF
NA	TRBV6-5	TRBJ1-3	NA	15	TGTGCCAGCAGCCGGGGGGGCGAAGGTGGAAACACCATATATTTT	CASSRGGEGGNTIYF
NA	TRBV4-1	TRBJ2-3	NA	12	TGCGCCAGCAGCCAAGGGGGCGATACGCAGTATTTT	CASSQGGDTQYF
TRBD2	TRBV29-1	TRBJ2-2	NA	14	TGCAGCGTCGTGGGACTAGCACAGGGCGGGGAGCTGTTTTTT	CSVVGLAQGGELFF
NA	TRBV19	TRBJ1-3	NA	13	TGTGCCAGTAGGAAGAGCTCTGGAAACACCATATATTTT	CASRKSSGNTIYF
TRBD1	TRBV5-1	TRBJ1-6	NA	16	TGCGCCAGCAGCTTGGTAGGACAGGGAGGTAATTCACCCCTCCACTTT	CASSLVGQGGNSPLHF
NA	TRBV28	TRBJ1-1	once	17	TGTGCCAGCAGTTTATATGCGGCCCGGGAGGGGAACACTGAAGCTTTCTTT	CASSLYAAREGNTEAFF
NA	TRBV18	TRBJ1-1	NA	16	TGTGCCAGCTCACCACCGAAACCGGGGGGCGGGACTGAAGCTTTCTTT	CASSPPKPGGGTEAFF
NA	TRBV27	TRBJ2-1	NA	15	TGTGCCAGCAGTTATCAGGCGAGCTCCTACAATGAGCAGTTCTTC	CASSYQASSYNEQFF
NA	TRBV6-1	TRBJ1-5	NA	15	TGTGCCAGCAGTGAGGTTGGGCCCCGCAATCAGCCCCAGCATTTT	CASSEVGPRNQPQHF
NA	TRBV19	TRBJ1-2	NA	17	TGTGCCAGTAGTACGGGAGGGGAAATTCCTTTGCTCTATGGCTACACCTTC	CASSTGGEIPLLYGYTF
TRBD1	TRBV11-2	TRBJ2-5	NA	15	TGTGCCAGCAGCGTCGGGACAGGTATCCAAGAGACCCAGTACTTC	CASSVGTGIQETQYF
TRBD1	TRBV19	TRBJ1-6	NA	15	TGTGCCAGTCGACGTGAAGGGGGCCAGGGTTCACCCCTCCACTTT	CASRREGGQGSPLHF
TRBD1	TRBV20-1	TRBJ2-3	NA	15	TGCAGTGCTAGTACCGGGACAGAGGGCACAGATACGCAGTATTTT	CSASTGTEGTDTQYF
TRBD2	TRBV24-1	TRBJ2-6	NA	17	TGTGCCACCAGTGATTTGTTGGGAGGGCCTGGGGCCAACGTCCTGACTTTC	CATSDLLGGPGANVLTF
NA	TRBV3-1/TRBV3-2	TRBJ1-4	NA	17	TGTGCCAGCAGCCAATCCCCCAGACAGCTAGCTAATGAAAAACTGTTTTTT	CASSQSPRQLANEKLFF